The clone carrying this TCR beta chain was counted once. The V gene's germline CDR1 is SGHRS and CDR2 YFSETQ. Trimming at V came to 0 bases and at J to 4 bases, leaving 1 base not matched to a gene. CDR3 length: 15 residues. In the PCR, 60 Vbeta and 13 Jbeta primers were used. Here immunoSEQ multiplex PCR was the method, and the copy in TCRdb shows in-frame clones only, minus some. The table records roughly 130,000 clones, roughly 80% of them present only once. The sample belongs to a study of cytomegalovirus exposure and HLA in healthy donors. The sample taken for sequencing was PBMCs. The sequence was collected from a man aged 35 to 55 in good health and CMV-seronegative. The V and J genes are TRBV5-1 and TRBJ1-5, with 10 bases matching TRBD1. The CDR3 coding sequence is TGCGCCAGCAGCTTGGAGGGACAGGGGAATCAGCCCCAGCATTTT. This gives the protein CASSLEGQGNQPQHF.